This entry lists 9 T cell receptor beta chains sequenced from one sample in a study of CD8+CD57+ T cells in acquired aplastic anemia (dated by TCRdb to the late 2010s). Sequencing relied on an Illumina HiSeq 2000. Profiling of TCR beta VDJ combinations and CDR3 sequences used genomic DNA as the template. Using fastp trimming at Q25 and MiXCR clonotype assembly, TCRdb reanalyzed the public sequencing data and kept in-frame beta chains. Rows are unified per CDR3 protein, each entry keeping the most common DNA and genes. The sample table records about 400,000 distinct CDR3 sequences; 65% to 80% of these occur just once. Under 4.5% of the sample belongs to the ten largest clones. Sequences were obtained from sorted CD4+, CD8+, or CD8+CD57+ T cells (not recorded which) from PBMCs. The source of these receptors is a human donor in good health, serving as a control.

This clonotype was seen only a few times. The chain carries TRBV19 and TRBJ2-3; D not resolved. V dropped 5 bases and J dropped 2 bases, with 8 bases sitting between them. The germline V gene encodes CDR1 LNHDA and CDR2 SQIVND (reference sequence). The CDR3 contains 13 residues. The DNA for the CDR3 is TGTGCCAGTAGTTCCCAAGTCACAGATACGCAGTATTTT. It translates to CASSSQVTDTQYF.

The V and J genes are TRBV7-2 and TRBJ2-6; 8 nucleotides match TRBD1. Looked up from germline, CDR1 is SGHTA and CDR2 is FQGNSA. This CDR3 contains 17 residues. V trimming: 4 bases; J trimming: 13 bases; junction bases outside the gene matches: 18. The CDR3 sequence is CASSYTQGAKILRVLTF. In DNA, the CDR3 is TGTGCCAGCAGCTACACTCAGGGGGCGAAGATTCTACGAGTCCTGACTTTC.

Ten or more counts support this clonotype. This sequence joins TRBV13 and TRBJ2-3; 8 nucleotides align to TRBD2. Germline V gene sequence: CDR1 PRHDT, CDR2 FYEKMQ (reference sequence). V was clipped by 5 bases and J by 1 base; unmatched bases: 8. The CDR3 loop spans 16 amino acids. CDR3 sequence (DNA): TGTGCCAGCAGCGACTACCGGGGGGGGGGCACAGATACGCAGTATTTT. This translates into CASSDYRGGGTDTQYF. Together with reference TRBV13 and TRBJ2-3, the CDR3 gives the full variable domain: AAGVIQSPRHLIKEKRETATLKCYPIPRHDTVYWYQQGPGQDPQFLISFYEKMQSDKGSIPDRFSAQQFSDYHSELNMSSLELGDSALYFCASSDYRGGGTDTQYFGPGTRLTVL.

This clonotype was seen ten or more times. This chain links TRBV20-1 with TRBJ1-2, with no clear D. This CDR3 is 13 amino acids long. The V end lost 8 bases, the J end lost 0 bases, and 13 bases lay between the germline ends. The V gene's germline CDR1 is DFQATT and CDR2 SNEGSKA (reference sequence). The CDR3 spells CSTLAPSNYGYTF. CDR3 in DNA: TGCAGTACTCTCGCGCCCTCTAACTATGGCTACACCTTC.

A word on this clonotype: A read error may produce the germline difference seen at one junction end. The V call is TRBV7-8, the J call TRBJ1-2; no firm D call. The CDR3 has 14 residues. CDR1 and CDR2 (germline): SGHVS, FQNEAQ. In nucleotides, the CDR3 is TGTGCCAGCAGCTTCGGGTCTACCGGCCACTATGGCTACTTC. This codes for CASSFGSTGHYGYF.

This clonotype was counted many times. The chain carries TRBV3-1 and TRBJ2-1; no clear D gene. This CDR3 is built from 12 residues. Germline V lookup: CDR1 LGHDT, CDR2 YNNKEL (reference sequence). With 1 base removed from V and 5 bases from J, the gap between germline ends came to 3 bases. In DNA form, the CDR3 reads TGTGCCAGCAGCCAAGCGGACAATGAGCAGTTCTTC. Translation: CASSQADNEQFF.

The gene calls are TRBV6-4 and TRBJ2-3, with D uncertain. The CDR3 sequence is 13 residues long. Trimming took off 3 bases at V and 0 bases at J, with 4 bases between the two ends. Looked up from germline, CDR1 is MRHNA and CDR2 is SNTAGT. The CDR3, as DNA: TGTGCCAGCAGTGAGCGAAGCACAGATACGCAGTATTTT. The encoded protein is CASSERSTDTQYF.

Points on this clonotype: A read error may explain this, as a much larger clone is one base away. This chain connects TRBV4-1 to TRBJ2-7, with D possibly being TRBD1 (6 bases). The CDR3 runs to 17 residues. Germline V lookup: CDR1 MGHRA, CDR2 YSYEKL. CDR3 bases: TGCGCCAGCAGCCAAGATACGTTGCAGGGGCGTCCCTACGAGCGGTACTTC. Translating gives CASSQDTLQGRPYERYF.

The CDR3 here is CASTLGPRDTQYF. The CDR3, as DNA: TGCGCCAGCACCCTCGGTCCGAGGGATACGCAGTATTTT. V is TRBV4-1 and J is TRBJ2-3; no reliable D call. This CDR3 region has 13 residues. Germline-derived CDR1 and CDR2 are MGHRA and YSYEKL. Trimming removed 7 bases at V and 6 bases at J, with 14 bases between.